A single T cell receptor (beta chain) is shown here with its context. A much larger clone sits a single nucleotide away, making a read error possible. This record comes from a study of T cell repertoires in cytomegalovirus infection. Study details: Public TCR beta signatures marked donors with CMV infection and the matching HLA.

TCRdb passed the reads through MiXCR, listing each CDR3 protein once. This table holds almost 300,000 distinct CDR3 sequences, 9.6% found once. The germline CDR1 and CDR2 sequences are SGHDN and FVKESK. The CDR3 is made up of 18 amino acids. Trimming at V came to 10 bases and at J to 0 bases, leaving 13 bases not matched to a gene. The chain recombines TRBV14 with TRBJ2-1; 12 bases align to TRBD2. This sequence originates from a human donor in good health (CMV status not recorded). Some clones in this sample may be carry-over from other donors' samples. Sequencing was performed on PBMCs. The CDR3 spells CANRRTRTSGTSYNEQFF. Written as DNA, the CDR3 is TGTGCCAACAGACGTACCCGGACTAGCGGGACCTCCTACAATGAGCAGTTCTTC.